The clone carrying this T cell receptor (beta chain) was counted a single time. This sample stems from a study of blood T cell repertoires in COVID-19. Sequencing was performed with immunoSEQ multiplex PCR; in TCRdb, only in-frame clones are kept and a portion is missing. The repertoire consists of about 160,000 clones, with around 87% occurring once and the leading ten covering 0.55% to 0.6%. Germline CDR1 is SGHRS and CDR2 is YFSETQ. The V gene lost 8 bases and the J gene lost 3 bases, with 14 bases spanning the gap. The CDR3 covers 14 residues. Seattle patient enrollment occurred during active infection, with longitudinal follow-up thereafter.

Sequencing used peripheral blood. The rearrangement links TRBV5-1 to TRBJ1-4; no firm D call. The TCR was taken from a man between 60 and 75 years old with COVID-19, enrolled during active disease. CDR3 nucleotide sequence: TGCGCCAGTACAAGAGGAGGGTCTAATGAAAAACTGTTTTTT. It yields the protein CASTRGGSNEKLFF.